Here is one T cell receptor beta chain with its context. Which antigen it targets is not known. The sample holds no much larger clone one base away, and base qualities are not on file. This sample was included in a study of beta chain features in type 1 diabetes (dated by TCRdb to the late 2010s). Broadly, across the study: No differences in mean age, gender distribution, total cell number or subset yield were found between patients and healthy donors. Regulatory and stem cell-like memory subsets were obtained from only 8 patients and about 8 healthy donors, while naive and central memory subsets were obtained from all 28 donors. The study compared the TCRB repertoires of sorted circulating CD4+ T cell subsets in recently diagnosed type 1 diabetes patients with those in matched healthy donors. A total of over 95,000,000 sorted cells were examined across all samples, and RNA yield correlated strongly with the number of cells per subset. The paper's findings and limits, for the study overall: Because cDNA was sequenced instead of genomic DNA, highly expressing activated cells could be over-represented, though the groups showed no difference in activation or CD3 levels. Shorter templates might be favored by PCR, yet because patient and control samples were amplified and corrected together, any such skew would affect both groups equally. Type 1 diabetes patients showed a moderate but significant shortening of TCRB CDR3 length in all four CD4+ subsets. Because the HLA sub-analyses included only small numbers of individuals, any influence of HLA type on TCRB rearrangement was left unresolved. At VDJ recombination sites, type 1 diabetes patients had fewer insertions and more deleted nucleotides, which implies abnormalities in thymic rearrangement. Naive, central memory and regulatory TCRB repertoires appeared more similar among patients than among healthy donors.

From each donor, a single peripheral blood sample of around 0.12 L on average was drawn into heparinised tubes. A BD FACSAria II and a panel including CD45RO, CCR7, CD25, CD127, CD95 and CD27 were used to sort naive, central memory, regulatory and stem cell-like memory CD4+ T cells. Every sorted population had a purity above 98%. Right away, PBMCs were isolated by Lymphoprep density gradient centrifugation and were stained directly, with no culture step. So that batch effects would be minimized, each experiment stained and sorted samples in pairs, pairing one healthy donor with one patient. The entire amount of isolated RNA was reverse transcribed using the High Capacity cDNA Reverse Transcription Kit, so the sequenced TCRB transcripts were expressed ones. Naive, central memory and regulatory T cell samples underwent deep immunoSEQ sequencing, averaging about 3.57 million total reads per sample. Sorted cells were lysed in RLT buffer and RNA was extracted with DNase-treated RNeasy Micro or Mini kits, depending on cell number. To prevent cross-contamination, each cell subset was processed individually, whereas patient and healthy donor samples were processed jointly. Using the immunoSEQ multiplex PCR, TCRB sequences were amplified from cDNA into 87-bp fragments spanning the CDR3 region. Amplicons were sequenced on the Illumina HiSeq platform. Under the source paper's analysis protocol: PCR bias was corrected computationally using synthetic template baselines, and reads within Hamming distance 2 were collapsed, with unmergeable singletons discarded. Reads were aligned to IMGT to assign V, D and J genes, CDR3 length, and insertions or deletions at six rearrangement sites. Within each subset, clonotype counts were normalized to sorted cell number, after which true diversity and Gini coefficients were computed with the tcR R package. The overlap coefficient, calculated on TCRB nucleotide sequences, was used to measure repertoire sharing. As a proxy for the pre-selection repertoire, out-of-frame TCRB sequences from naive cells were analyzed. In its TCRdb copy, this immuneACCESS table keeps in-frame sequences only and misses some clones. Where compared with another copy, unresolved V genes explain less than half of these, and the others have no known cause. V and J calls plus clone size are reproduced from that table; the DNA served to infer D and trimming. The sample data list 300,000 to 400,000 clones, and 10% to 15% of these were observed just once. The top ten clones comprise 0.017% of the sample.

The germline V gene provides CDR1 KGHSY and CDR2 FQNENV. Trimming accounts for 4 bases at V and 2 bases at J, while the number of junction bases matched to no gene is 10. Reading from cysteine to phenylalanine, the CDR3 counts 16 amino acids. Of the read, only the CDR3 DNA is kept; its 48 bases are in frame from base 1. The sequence came from a young man in good health. Sequencing used naive CD4+ T cells from blood. Read against the paper, the sample's cell subset or site label means: true naive CD4+ T cells. The sequence joins TRBV16 to TRBJ2-7; TRBD1 agrees with 8 junctional bases. The CDR3 protein: CASSRPTPGQAYEQYF. In nucleotides, the sequence is TGTGCCAGCAGCCGCCCGACGCCGGGACAGGCCTACGAGCAGTACTTC.